This TCR beta chain was recorded in a study of cytomegalovirus exposure and HLA in healthy donors. On the study more broadly: A subsequent analysis reported that the 95 to 150 validation repertoires were produced on the same platform that had also been used for the roughly 670 first-cohort repertoires.

Donors came from a validation cohort of 95 to 150 subjects, distinct from the first 666-subject cohort. The assay was immunoSEQ multiplex PCR, and TCRdb's table has in-frame clones only and misses some. The sample has 100,000 to 150,000 clones, roughly 90% seen once. Whole-study findings and limits: Overall, under 200 TCR beta chains were annotated as cytomegalovirus-associated.

Comment on this clone: Its antigen remains unknown.

V was clipped by 9 bases and J by 3 bases, with 12 bases between them. The CDR3 totals 12 residues. Germline CDR1 and CDR2: SGHNT and YYREEE (reference sequence). Sequencing input: PBMCs. The sequence was collected from a young man in good health and CMV-seronegative. J is TRBJ1-2 and V is TRBV5-4; D is unresolved. The CDR3 sequence is CATNGRDYGYTF. Here the CDR3 DNA reads TGTGCCACCAACGGGAGGGACTATGGCTACACCTTC.